The 17 T cell receptor beta chains presented below share a single source sample, sequenced in a study of OX40 agonist ivuxolimab in advanced cancers. Repertoires were generated with immunoSEQ multiplex PCR, while TCRdb's copy carries only in-frame clones and drops some. The sample has about 86,000 clones, 70% to 90% seen once. The source material was CD4+ or CD8+ T cells sorted from blood, sampled in a trial of the OX40 agonist ivuxolimab. These receptors were taken from an adult with an advanced solid tumor such as melanoma, head and neck, liver or kidney cancer.

The chain recombines TRBV7-6 with TRBJ2-1; perhaps TRBD2 as D (6 bases). Germline CDR1 and CDR2: SGHVS and FNYEAQ. The CDR3 covers 16 residues. Trimming shortened V by 1 base and J by 2 bases, and 12 bases separated the two germline ends. The CDR3 bases are TGTGCCAGCAGCTTAGGCATTAGCGGTACCTACAATGAGCAGTTCTTC. This translates into CASSLGISGTYNEQFF. Full variable domain (missing parts from reference TRBV7-6 and TRBJ2-1): GAGVSQSPRYKVTKRGQDVALRCDPISGHVSLYWYRQALGQGPEFLTYFNYEAQQDKSGLPNDRFSAERPEGSISTLTIQRTEQRDSAMYRCASSLGISGTYNEQFFGPGTRLTVL.

The genes are TRBV5-6 and TRBJ1-1, with 7 bases identical to TRBD1. The CDR3 has 15 amino acids. V lost 4 bases and J lost 0; bases outside the gene matches: 6. Germline V gene sequence: CDR1 SGHDT, CDR2 YYEEEE. CDR3 bases: TGTGCCAGCAGCCCCGGGACAGCTATGAACACTGAAGCTTTCTTT. This gives the protein CASSPGTAMNTEAFF.

V is TRBV7-6 and J is TRBJ2-7, with 9 positions matching TRBD1. CDR3 length: 15 amino acids. CDR1 SGHVS and CDR2 FNYEAQ come from the germline V gene. V lost 2 bases and J lost 2; bases outside the gene matches: 4. CDR3 protein: CASSLRDRDPYEQYF. CDR3 sequence (DNA): TGTGCCAGCAGCTTACGGGACAGGGATCCCTACGAGCAGTACTTC.

The chain carries TRBV6-6 and TRBJ2-4; D is unresolved. The CDR3 contains 15 residues. The ends were cut back, 5 bases at V and 0 bases at J, with 11 bases in the middle. CDR1 and CDR2 (germline): MNHNY, SVGAGI (reference sequence). CDR3 protein: CASSPALLAKNIQYF. In DNA, the CDR3 is TGTGCCAGCAGTCCAGCTCTTCTAGCCAAAAACATTCAGTACTTC.

This clone came up a few times. The V call is TRBV19, the J call TRBJ2-4; TRBD1 matches 7 bases. Losses at the gene ends were 1 base for V and 8 bases for J; bases not matched to a gene: 5. CDR1 and CDR2 from the germline V gene are LNHDA and SQIVND (reference sequence). The CDR3 contains 14 residues. The CDR3 DNA reads TGTGCCAGTAGTATAGGTAGACAGGGATACATTCAGTACTTC. Its protein product is CASSIGRQGYIQYF. The variable domain in full, with the rest retrieved from reference TRBV19 and TRBJ2-4, is DGGITQSPKYLFRKEGQNVTLSCEQNLNHDAMYWYRQDPGQGLRLIYYSQIVNDFQKGDIAEGYSVSREKKESFPLTVTSAQKNPTAFYLCASSIGRQGYIQYFGAGTRLSVL.

This chain connects TRBV10-2 to TRBJ2-6; 7 positions agree with TRBD2. V was pared by 0 bases and J by 13 bases, with 15 bases of the junction left unmatched. CDR1 is WSHSY, CDR2 SAAADI, per germline. This CDR3 region has 17 residues. The CDR3 nucleotides read TGCGCCAGCAGTGAGTCGGGAGGGACGGGGAAGTTTGTGGTCCTGACTTTC. Its translation is CASSESGGTGKFVVLTF.

The chain couples TRBV28 to TRBJ2-7, with D unclear. The germline V and J ends were trimmed by 3 bases and 2 bases, with 5 bases remaining between them. CDR1 and CDR2 (germline): MDHEN, SYDVKM. The CDR3 is made up of 12 amino acids. The CDR3 region is CASSFRAYEQYF. CDR3 in DNA: TGTGCCAGCAGTTTTAGGGCCTACGAGCAGTACTTC.

V gene TRBV15 combines with J gene TRBJ1-1; D is possibly TRBD1 (6 bases). Trimming removed 1 base at V and 11 bases at J, with 11 bases between. The CDR3 is 12 amino acids. CDR1 is LNHNV, CDR2 YYDKDF, per germline (reference sequence). CDR3 coding DNA: TGTGCCACCAGCAGAGTGGGGCAGGGGGCTTTCTTT. This gives the protein CATSRVGQGAFF.

Notes on this clone: The DNA is omitted, as the CDR3 cannot be located on it reliably, and the CDR3 follows TCRdb's listing. V and J are TRBV21-1 and TRBJ2-2; TRBD1, the D gene given by the table, was not confirmed from the DNA. TRBV21-1 is a listed pseudogene. Ends included, the CDR3 has 16 residues. CDR3 region: CASSKVARGNTGELFF.

V is TRBV5-1 and J is TRBJ2-5; perhaps TRBD2 as D (6 bases). Germline loops: CDR1 SGHRS, CDR2 YFSETQ. This CDR3 has 15 residues. V lost 4 bases and J lost 2, with 15 bases in between. CDR3 DNA: TGCGCCAGCAGCATGGTAGTGGGGGGTCAAGAGACCCAGTACTTC. This encodes CASSMVVGGQETQYF.

The chain is built from TRBV6-1 and TRBJ1-3; D is perhaps TRBD1 (5 bases). This CDR3 spans 14 amino acids. The V gene lost 5 bases and the J gene lost 2 bases, with 10 bases spanning the gap. Germline V CDR1 and CDR2: MNHNS, SASEGT. CDR3 DNA: TGTGCCAGCAGTACCGGGGCTGCTGGAAACACCATATATTTT. It specifies CASSTGAAGNTIYF.

The CDR3 protein is CASSPTGDTEAFF. CDR3 nucleotides: TGTGCCAGCAGCCCGACAGGGGACACTGAAGCTTTCTTT. V and J are TRBV6-6 and TRBJ1-1; 8 bases agree with TRBD1. Germline V gene data show CDR1 as MNHNY and CDR2 as SVGAGI (reference sequence). V gave up 6 bases and J gave up 3 bases; unmatched junction bases: 3. The CDR3 extends over 13 amino acids.

This chain uses TRBV30 with TRBJ2-1; D might be TRBD1 (6 bases). Germline V gene lookup returns CDR1 GTSNPN and CDR2 SVGIG (reference sequence). V lost 4 bases and J lost 6, with 16 bases in between. There are 14 residues in the CDR3. CDR3 sequence (DNA): TGTGCCTGGATATTGAGGCAGGGGAGCAATGAGCAGTTCTTC. The encoded protein is CAWILRQGSNEQFF.

The rearrangement links TRBV7-3 to TRBJ2-1, with TRBD1 matching over 10 bases. In germline, CDR1 is SGHTA, CDR2 FQGTGA. CDR3 size: 15 residues. The ends lost 1 base at V and 5 bases at J; junction bases unmatched: 2. Here the CDR3 reads CASSLMGQGNNEQFF. CDR3 coding DNA: TGTGCCAGCAGCTTAATGGGACAGGGGAACAATGAGCAGTTCTTC.

On this clone itself: Within the sample, other DNA sequences also encode this same CDR3. V is TRBV15 and J is TRBJ1-5; a possible D gene is TRBD1 (5 bases). The germline V gene has CDR1 LNHNV and CDR2 YYDKDF (reference sequence). V gave up 3 bases and J gave up 0 bases, with 9 bases separating them. The CDR3 spans 15 residues. CDR3 DNA sequence: TGTGCCACCAGCAGGGGACGTTATAGCAATCAGCCCCAGCATTTT. Translated: CATSRGRYSNQPQHF.

V usage is TRBV5-1 and J usage is TRBJ2-7; perhaps TRBD2 as D (6 bases). Trimming took off 5 bases at V and 2 bases at J, with 14 bases between the two ends. Germline assignment: CDR1 SGHRS and CDR2 YFSETQ. The CDR3 covers 14 residues. The CDR3 here is CASSWGDSAYEQYF. The CDR3 coding sequence is TGCGCCAGCAGTTGGGGGGATAGCGCCTACGAGCAGTACTTC.

The V call is TRBV30, the J call TRBJ2-4; 8 bases fit TRBD2. With V trimmed by 0 bases and J by 2 bases, 3 bases remained unmatched. This CDR3 contains 15 residues. From germline, CDR1 is GTSNPN and CDR2 SVGIG (reference sequence). The CDR3 reads CAWSVTGGSKNIQYF. The CDR3 nucleotides are TGTGCCTGGAGTGTAACGGGAGGGTCCAAAAACATTCAGTACTTC.